The source of this T cell receptor beta chain is a study of regulatory T cells in long-lasting Graves disease. This clonotype was counted many times. Between the trimmed V and J ends, which lost 5 bases and 6 bases, there was a span of 13 bases. CDR1 and CDR2 (germline): SGHTA, FQGTGA. There are 14 residues in the CDR3. The time point was: newly diagnosed GD, antithyroid drugs for less than 3 months. PBMC-extracted RNA yielded the TCR library. According to the study, TCR beta libraries were built with iRepertoire HTBI primers and CDR3-region Arm-PCR. TCRdb itself ran the multiplex PCR reads through MiXCR, one entry per CDR3 protein. The profile shows some 330,000 distinct CDR3 sequences, approximately 12% of them singletons. This sample was shared with a second study, whose subject was T cells in Graves' hyperthyroidism and ophthalmopathy.

Sequencing used peripheral blood mononuclear cells (PBMCs), obtained at new diagnosis, from a patient treated with antithyroid drugs. The TCR originated in a woman aged 18-35 years with Graves disease. The chain employs TRBV7-3 and TRBJ2-2; D is possibly TRBD1 (6 bases). The CDR3 nucleotides read TGTGCCAGCAGCGCACAGGGTGGGGCCGGGGAGCTGTTTTTT. Translation: CASSAQGGAGELFF.